The 3 T cell receptor beta chains below come from one sample, sequenced in a study of T cell responses to AZD1222 COVID-19 vaccine. Profiled with immunoSEQ multiplex PCR; TCRdb holds only in-frame clones, not every one. The sample lists about 140,000 clones, 85% to 95% occurring once. The input for sequencing was peripheral blood, taken 28 days after the second AZD1222 dose. Source of these receptors: an adult who received the AZD1222 COVID-19 vaccine.

This clone was counted once. V gene TRBV6-5 combines with J gene TRBJ2-2; 7 bases match TRBD2. Germline CDR1 MNHEY, CDR2 SVGAGI. Trimming at V came to 7 bases and at J to 2 bases, leaving 7 bases not matched to a gene. CDR3 size: 15 residues. The CDR3 DNA is TGTGCCAGCATGAGTGTAGCGGGCAACACCGGGGAGCTGTTTTTT. Translating gives CASMSVAGNTGELFF.

The V call is TRBV27, the J call TRBJ1-1; the match to TRBD1 covers 9 bases. Germline CDR1 is MNHEY and CDR2 is SMNVEV (reference sequence). V trimming: 5 bases; J trimming: 10 bases; junction bases outside the gene matches: 8. The CDR3 is 13 amino acids. The DNA for the CDR3 is TGTGCCAGCAGTCCCACCGGGACAGGGATAGCTTTCTTT. This translates into CASSPTGTGIAFF.

V is TRBV15 and J is TRBJ2-5; 12 bases match TRBD2. This CDR3 contains 15 residues. Losses at the gene ends were 1 base for V and 5 bases for J; bases not matched to a gene: 2. Per germline, CDR1 LNHNV and CDR2 YYDKDF (reference sequence). CDR3 protein: CATSRASGRGETQYF. Here the CDR3 DNA reads TGTGCCACCAGCAGAGCTAGCGGGAGGGGGGAGACCCAGTACTTC.